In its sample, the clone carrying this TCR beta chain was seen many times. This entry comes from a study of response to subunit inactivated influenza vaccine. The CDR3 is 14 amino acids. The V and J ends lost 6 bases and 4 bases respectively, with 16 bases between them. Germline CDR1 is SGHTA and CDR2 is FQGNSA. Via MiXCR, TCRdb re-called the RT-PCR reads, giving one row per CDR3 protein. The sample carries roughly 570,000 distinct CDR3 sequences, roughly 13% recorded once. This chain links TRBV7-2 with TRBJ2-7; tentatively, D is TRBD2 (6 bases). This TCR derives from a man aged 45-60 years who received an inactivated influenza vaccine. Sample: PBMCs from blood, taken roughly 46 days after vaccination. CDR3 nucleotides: TGTGCCAGCAGTTCGGGGCGCGGGGATTACGAGCAGTACTTC. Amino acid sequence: CASSSGRGDYEQYF.